The 13 T cell receptor beta chains below all came from one sample that was sequenced in a study of blood T cell repertoires in COVID-19. Method: immunoSEQ multiplex PCR; TCRdb's copy keeps in-frame clones and lacks some. The sample lists a few hundred thousand clones, 80% to 90% seen once, with roughly 5.8% in the top ten. Material for sequencing was peripheral blood. The origin of the receptors is a man aged 60 to 69 with acute or convalescent COVID-19.

The chain has TRBV21-1 and TRBJ2-1; the table gives TRBD2 as D, unverified against the DNA. TRBV21-1 is tagged as a pseudogene. The CDR3 is 18 amino acids. CDR3 sequence reads: CASSKALVPKEPNNEQFF. In DNA form, the CDR3 reads TGTGCCAGCAGCAAAGCCCTCGTCCCCAAGGAGCCCAACAATGAGCAGTTCTTC.

The V and J genes are TRBV19 and TRBJ1-1, with no clear D. V lost 4 bases to trimming and J lost 1 base, with 13 bases between them. The CDR3 loop spans 15 amino acids. The germline gives CDR1 LNHDA, CDR2 SQIVND (reference sequence). The CDR3 DNA sequence: TGTGCCAGTAGTACTCCCGGACGGGAGAACACTGAAGCTTTCTTT. The encoded protein is CASSTPGRENTEAFF.

V gene TRBV30 combines with J gene TRBJ1-2, with unresolved D. The CDR3 is 13 residues long. Germline lookup yields CDR1 GTSNPN and CDR2 SVGIG (reference sequence). Trimming stripped 7 bases from V and 4 bases from J, with 16 bases between. The chain's CDR3 is CASPTATGYGYTF. The CDR3 DNA reads TGTGCCTCACCGACCGCCACGGGCTATGGCTACACCTTC.

The V gene is TRBV12-3 or TRBV12-4, the J gene TRBJ2-7; no reliable D call. With 1 base removed from V and 3 bases from J, the gap between germline ends came to 7 bases. The CDR3 is 13 amino acids. CDR3 amino acids: CASSLVSNYEQYF. Here the CDR3 DNA reads TGTGCCAGCAGTTTAGTTTCCAACTACGAGCAGTACTTC.

V and J are TRBV9 and TRBJ2-3; maybe TRBD1 (6 bases). Germline V CDR1 and CDR2: SGDLS, YYNGEE. Trimming cost V 7 bases and J 5 bases, with 17 bases left between them. This CDR3 spans 14 amino acids. The CDR3 reads CASQTGSRGDTQYF. CDR3 DNA: TGTGCCAGCCAAACAGGGTCGAGGGGAGATACGCAGTATTTT.

The chain couples TRBV7-9 to TRBJ1-4, with 7 positions matching TRBD1. Germline lookup yields CDR1 SEHNR and CDR2 FQNEAQ (reference sequence). The CDR3 is 14 residues long. V was pared by 1 base and J by 8 bases, with 4 bases of the junction left unmatched. The CDR3 nucleotides are TGTGCCAGCAGCTTAGTAGGGGGCGGAGAAAAACTGTTTTTT. Protein: CASSLVGGGEKLFF.

Only one count was recorded for this clone. V gene TRBV24-1 combines with J gene TRBJ1-3, with TRBD1 identical over 8 bases. Germline V CDR1 and CDR2: KGHDR, SFDVKD. The CDR3 spans 16 residues. V gave up 4 bases and J gave up 0 bases; unmatched junction bases: 4. CDR3 sequence reads: CATSDTGQGSGNTIYF. DNA of the CDR3: TGTGCCACCAGTGACACCGGACAGGGCTCTGGAAACACCATATATTTT.

This chain uses TRBV29-1 with TRBJ2-7; no reliable D call. The CDR3 extends over 11 amino acids. Germline V CDR1 and CDR2: SQVTM, ANQGSEA. V dropped 2 bases and J dropped 3 bases, with 5 bases sitting between them. The CDR3 loop is CSVEFLYEQYF. The DNA for the CDR3 is TGCAGCGTTGAATTTCTCTACGAGCAGTACTTC.

As regards this clone: At one end the junction does not follow the germline gene, possibly because of a read error. The chain recombines TRBV5-4 with TRBJ2-7; maybe TRBD1 (6 bases). The CDR3 sequence is 12 residues long. Germline CDR1 is SGHNT and CDR2 is YYREEE (reference sequence). This chain's CDR3 is CASSFIRDKEDF. As DNA, the CDR3 is TGTGCCAGCAGCTTCATCCGGGACAAGGAGGACTTC.

This chain links TRBV9 with TRBJ2-7; D is unclear. The CDR3 loop spans 12 amino acids. The germline CDR1 and CDR2 sequences are SGDLS and YYNGEE. Trimming left V 4 bases short and J 6 bases short, with 11 bases between. CDR3 nucleotides: TGTGCCAGCAGCCCCCACCGCGGCGAGCAGTACTTC. Protein: CASSPHRGEQYF.

The chain uses TRBV28 and TRBJ1-3; TRBD1 agrees at 11 bases. The V segment lost 2 bases and the J segment 0 bases; nucleotides outside the gene matches: 3. The CDR3 contains 17 residues. CDR1 is MDHEN, CDR2 SYDVKM, per germline. For the CDR3, the DNA is TGTGCCAGCAGTTTACCCGGACAGGGGGCCTCTGGAAACACCATATATTTT. It yields the protein CASSLPGQGASGNTIYF.

V and J are TRBV18 and TRBJ1-5; 9 positions agree with TRBD1. Germline CDR1 KGHSH, CDR2 LQKENI. V dropped 5 bases and J dropped 4; count of bases not matched to a gene: 3. The CDR3 covers 14 residues. The CDR3 protein is CASSAGTGNQPQHF. In nucleotides, the CDR3 is TGTGCCAGCTCAGCAGGGACAGGGAATCAGCCCCAGCATTTT.

The gene calls are TRBV11-2 and TRBJ2-3; D is perhaps TRBD2 (5 bases). Germline CDR1 SGHAT, CDR2 FQNNGV. The CDR3 is made up of 15 amino acids. The V gene lost 3 bases and the J gene lost 1 base, with 11 bases spanning the gap. Written as DNA, the CDR3 is TGTGCCAGCAGCTTCTCGGGAAGGGGCACAGATACGCAGTATTTT. It codes for CASSFSGRGTDTQYF.